This passage covers 27 T cell receptor beta chains from one sample sequenced in a study of Graves' ophthalmopathy and Graves' hyperthyroidism. As the template, RNA transcripts were used to amplify TCR beta CDR3 regions. Amplification began with first-round RT-PCR using HTBI primers, then second-round multiplex PCR was performed. TCRdb fed the multiplex PCR reads into MiXCR, producing one record per CDR3 protein. The sample lists around 1,000,000 distinct CDR3 sequences, about 40% occurring once. Input material: peripheral blood or thyroid tissue (not recorded which). The receptors shown here come from an adult man with Graves' hyperthyroidism.

This clonotype was seen only once. The chain has TRBV7-2 and TRBJ1-2; D perhaps matches TRBD1 (6 bases). Between the trimmed V and J ends, which lost 1 base and 1 base, there was a span of 10 bases. The CDR3 runs to 15 residues. CDR1 is SGHTA, CDR2 FQGNSA, per germline. CDR3 amino acids: CASSLVGQSNYGYTF. The DNA for the CDR3 is TGTGCCAGCAGCTTAGTAGGACAGAGTAACTATGGCTACACCTTC.

The chain couples TRBV9 to TRBJ1-6, with no clear D. V lost 3 bases, J lost 0 bases, and 10 bases lay in between. Germline V gives CDR1 SGDLS, CDR2 YYNGEE. The CDR3 extends over 16 amino acids. The chain's CDR3 is CASSEAQVSYNSPLHF. The CDR3 nucleotides read TGTGCCAGCAGCGAGGCCCAGGTCTCCTATAATTCACCCCTCCACTTT.

This clonotype was seen many times. The chain employs TRBV20-1 and TRBJ2-6; D perhaps matches TRBD1 (6 bases). This CDR3 is built from 15 residues. Trimming cost V 6 bases and J 0 bases, with 12 bases left between them. Germline V gives CDR1 DFQATT, CDR2 SNEGSKA (reference sequence). CDR3 protein: CSAYGQNSGANVLTF. The CDR3 DNA sequence: TGCAGTGCCTACGGACAGAACTCTGGGGCCAACGTCCTGACTTTC.

A remark on this clonotype: One end of the junction is discordant with germline, which a read error may explain. The gene calls are TRBV5-4 and TRBJ2-2; perhaps TRBD2 as D (6 bases). The length of the CDR3 is 17 residues. CDR1 is SGHNT and CDR2 is YYREEE in the germline V gene (reference sequence). The CDR3 is CASSQDSGGAQTGELFF. DNA for the CDR3: TGCGCCAGCAGCCAAGATTCTGGCGGGGCGCAAACCGGGGAGCTGTTTTTT.

V gene TRBV29-1 combines with J gene TRBJ1-4; TRBD1 is a possible D gene (5 bases). Looked up from germline, CDR1 is SQVTM and CDR2 is ANQGSEA. The V end lost 6 bases, the J end lost 6 bases, and 11 bases lay between the germline ends. The CDR3 contains 12 residues. The chain's CDR3 is CSVRRDDEKLFF. The CDR3 DNA follows: TGCAGCGTGCGTCGGGACGATGAAAAACTGTTTTTT.

This clonotype was found many times. J is TRBJ2-7 and V is TRBV29-1; 8 positions match TRBD1. The junction had 14 bases not matched to a gene; V was cut back by 4 bases and J by 9 bases. This CDR3 is 14 amino acids long. Germline V CDR1 and CDR2: SQVTM, ANQGSEA. CDR3: CSVVRTGSVRVQYF. The CDR3 DNA follows: TGCAGCGTTGTCAGGACAGGGTCGGTTCGCGTGCAGTACTTC.

V is TRBV14 and J is TRBJ1-4, with 10 bases identical to TRBD1. The CDR3 spans 16 residues. The junction had 12 bases not matched to a gene; V was cut back by 4 bases and J by 10 bases. Germline V gene sequence: CDR1 SGHDN, CDR2 FVKESK. Here the CDR3 reads CASSLELGGQGVKLFF. The CDR3 DNA sequence: TGTGCCAGCAGCCTGGAACTCGGAGGACAGGGGGTAAAACTGTTTTTT.

V gene TRBV19 combines with J gene TRBJ2-5; 12 bases fit TRBD2. This CDR3 comprises 18 residues. Germline V CDR1 and CDR2: LNHDA, SQIVND (reference sequence). V lost 5 bases, J lost 5 bases, and 15 bases stayed unmatched. The CDR3 sequence is CASSPIPRLAGDGETQYF. CDR3 nucleotides: TGTGCCAGTAGTCCGATCCCCAGACTAGCGGGAGACGGCGAGACCCAGTACTTC.

The chain recombines TRBV12-3 or TRBV12-4 with TRBJ1-5, with D possibly matching TRBD1 (5 bases). This CDR3 has 16 residues. Deletions cut 0 bases from V and 9 bases from J, with 18 bases between. The CDR3 loop is CASSLAGVTSGRPQHF. The CDR3 DNA follows: TGTGCCAGCAGTTTAGCAGGGGTGACATCAGGACGGCCCCAGCATTTT.

About this clonotype itself: One end of the junction fails to match germline, which may point to a read error. The V call is TRBV7-9, the J call TRBJ2-5; tentatively, D is TRBD2 (5 bases). Germline CDR1 SEHNR, CDR2 FQNEAQ (reference sequence). The CDR3 has 13 amino acids. The DNA for the CDR3 is TGCGCCAGCAGCCAGTGGAGGCGGGAGACCCAGTACTTC. It yields the protein CASSQWRRETQYF.

The chain has TRBV15 and TRBJ1-2, with D possibly TRBD1 on 5 matching bases. In germline, CDR1 is LNHNV, CDR2 YYDKDF (reference sequence). V dropped 3 bases and J dropped 8 bases, with 28 bases sitting between them. The CDR3 sequence is 18 residues long. This CDR3 is CATSSPIVLRDGVNGYTF. CDR3 bases: TGTGCCACCAGCAGCCCAATAGTTCTCCGGGACGGAGTTAACGGCTACACCTTC.

With respect to this clonotype: A much larger clone differs from this one at a single base, so this may be a read error. V usage is TRBV20-1 and J usage is TRBJ2-7, with TRBD2 matching 9 bases. Judging by the DNA end, TRBJ2-1 fits better; the J call may be wrong. Looked up from germline, CDR1 is DFQATT and CDR2 is SNEGSKA (reference sequence). The CDR3 is 14 residues long. In DNA form, the CDR3 reads TGCAGTGCGAGCCAGCGGGAGGCCGGGGGGGAGCAGTTCTTC. It specifies CSASQREAGGEQFF.

This clonotype appeared a few times. V gene TRBV19 combines with J gene TRBJ1-2, with a tentative D call TRBD1 (5 bases). Per germline, CDR1 LNHDA and CDR2 SQIVND (reference sequence). Between the trimmed V and J ends, which lost 9 bases and 1 base, there was a span of 9 bases. There are 12 residues in the CDR3. CDR3 bases: TGTGCCAGCAGGGATGATAACTATGGCTACACCTTC. This translates into CASRDDNYGYTF.

The V gene is TRBV20-1, the J gene TRBJ2-5, with D perhaps matching TRBD2 (7 bases). CDR1 is DFQATT, CDR2 SNEGSKA, per germline (reference sequence). Trimming took off 8 bases at V and 7 bases at J, with 20 bases between the two ends. CDR3 length equals 13 residues. The CDR3 loop is CSYSWGGLGTQYF. The DNA of the CDR3 is TGCAGTTACTCGTGGGGGGGCCTAGGGACCCAGTACTTC.

This chain joins TRBV30 and TRBJ1-2; TRBD1 matches at 9 bases. This CDR3 region has 14 residues. Germline-derived CDR1 and CDR2 are GTSNPN and SVGIG (reference sequence). The junction had 9 bases not matched to a gene; V was cut back by 8 bases and J by 2 bases. The CDR3: CATGTGMINYGYTF. The DNA for the CDR3 is TGTGCCACCGGGACAGGGATGATAAACTATGGCTACACCTTC. The variable domain in full, completed from reference TRBV30 and TRBJ1-2, reads SQTIHQWPATLVQPVGSPLSLECTVEGTSNPNLYWYRQAAGRGLQLLFYSVGIGQISSEVPQNLSASRPQDRQFILSSKKLLLSDSGFYLCATGTGMINYGYTFGSGTRLTVV.

A word on this clonotype: Mismatch with germline at one junction end may stem from a read error. This chain uses TRBV25-1 with TRBJ2-7; 8 bases match TRBD2. CDR3 length: 13 residues. Germline lookup yields CDR1 MGHDK and CDR2 SYGVNS. The CDR3 nucleotides are TGTGCCAGCCCGGGAGGGCCATCCTCCGAGCAGTACTTC. Its translation is CASPGGPSSEQYF.

This clonotype was counted many times. Here the CDR3 DNA reads TGTGCCAGCAGCTTAGCTGTGGGCGCGGGCCAAGAGACCCAGTACTTC. Protein sequence: CASSLAVGAGQETQYF. The rearrangement links TRBV7-2 to TRBJ2-5; D possibly corresponds to TRBD2 (5 bases). This CDR3 region has 16 residues. With 0 bases removed from V and 1 base from J, the gap between germline ends came to 12 bases. The germline gives CDR1 SGHTA, CDR2 FQGNSA. The complete variable domain, with remaining parts taken from reference TRBV7-2 and TRBJ2-5, reads GAGVSQSPSNKVTEKGKDVELRCDPISGHTALYWYRQSLGQGLEFLIYFQGNSAPDKSGLPSDRFSAERTGGSVSTLTIQRTQQEDSAVYLCASSLAVGAGQETQYFGPGTRLLVL.

To note about this clonotype: It may be a read error: a sequence one base away is much more abundant. This chain links TRBV7-2 with TRBJ1-2, with D unresolved. The CDR3 totals 13 residues. The V gene's germline CDR1 is SGHTA and CDR2 FQGNSA. The CDR3 sequence: CASSLRSGNGHTF. The CDR3 coding sequence is TGTGCCAGCAGCTTACGATCGGGGAATGGCCACACCTTC.

This clonotype was counted at least ten times. V usage is TRBV10-3 and J usage is TRBJ1-1; D may be TRBD1 (5 bases). Per germline, CDR1 ENHRY and CDR2 SYGVKD. This CDR3 spans 14 amino acids. Trimming removed 3 bases at V and 11 bases at J, with 19 bases between. The CDR3 DNA sequence: TGTGCCATCAGTGAAATCGGGACCGACCGCGGGGCTTTCTTT. Its translation is CAISEIGTDRGAFF.

As regards this clonotype: A much more abundant neighbour one base away suggests this may be a read error. This chain links TRBV10-3 with TRBJ2-5; D is unclear. There are 12 residues in the CDR3. Germline loops: CDR1 ENHRY, CDR2 SYGVKD. The DNA of the CDR3 is TGTGCCATCAGTCTTCAACGGGCCTCCAGCGACTTC. Its protein is CAISLQRASSDF.

This clonotype was picked up a small number of times. The chain links TRBV10-3 to TRBJ2-7, with 7 positions matching TRBD1. The germline CDR1 and CDR2 sequences are ENHRY and SYGVKD. Losses at the gene ends were 6 bases for V and 2 bases for J; bases not matched to a gene: 4. CDR3 length: 13 amino acids. Written as DNA, the CDR3 is TGTGCCATCAGGGGGACAGATGCCTACGAGCAGTACTTC. This gives the protein CAIRGTDAYEQYF.

The V and J genes are TRBV2 and TRBJ1-5; D is possibly TRBD1 (6 bases). The V end was cut by 2 bases, the J end by 3 bases, with 14 bases between. Germline assignment: CDR1 SNHLY and CDR2 FYNNEI. This CDR3 region has 16 residues. The CDR3 sequence is CASSEFVRGINQPQHF. In DNA form, the CDR3 reads TGTGCCAGCAGTGAATTCGTCAGGGGAATCAATCAGCCCCAGCATTTT.

This clonotype was observed many times. This chain links TRBV5-1 with TRBJ2-5; D might be TRBD1 or TRBD2, each matching 5 bases. Germline V CDR1 and CDR2: SGHRS, YFSETQ. V lost 4 bases to trimming and J lost 3 bases, with 13 bases between them. The CDR3 loop spans 14 amino acids. CDR3: CASSTTGTKETQYF. The CDR3 region has the DNA TGCGCCAGCAGCACCACCGGGACCAAAGAGACCCAGTACTTC.

This clonotype was observed at least ten times. This chain uses TRBV29-1 with TRBJ1-2, with D hard to call. The CDR3 loop spans 13 amino acids. Germline V lookup: CDR1 SQVTM, CDR2 ANQGSEA. V shed 7 bases and J shed 3 bases, with 15 bases lying between them. CDR3 loop: CSAGSSFDYGYTF. The CDR3 coding sequence is TGCAGCGCTGGATCGTCCTTTGACTATGGCTACACCTTC.

As regards this clonotype: A much larger clone lies a single base off, so this may be a read error. This rearrangement joins TRBV7-9 to TRBJ2-6; D is undetermined. The CDR3 runs to 17 residues. Germline assignment: CDR1 SEHNR and CDR2 FQNEAQ (reference sequence). Trimming left V 5 bases short and J 0 bases short, with 14 bases between. CDR3: CASSDLSTSSGANVLTF. DNA for the CDR3: TGTGCCAGCAGCGACTTGTCTACAAGCTCTGGGGCCAACGTCCTGACTTTC.

The chain links TRBV24-1 to TRBJ1-1; D remains ambiguous. The CDR3 loop spans 13 amino acids. Germline V gene lookup returns CDR1 KGHDR and CDR2 SFDVKD. Between the trimmed V and J ends, which lost 12 bases and 0 bases, there was a span of 13 bases. The CDR3 DNA follows: TGTGCCCCAATGATAAATATGAACACTGAAGCTTTCTTT. This translates into CAPMINMNTEAFF.

Many counts were recorded for this clonotype. The chain uses TRBV10-3 and TRBJ1-4, with D maybe TRBD1 (5 bases). Deletions cut 2 bases from V and 5 bases from J, with 12 bases between. Germline V gives CDR1 ENHRY, CDR2 SYGVKD. The CDR3 extends over 15 amino acids. In DNA, the CDR3 is TGTGCCATCAGTGAGCGGGGGGGTCAGAATGAAAAACTGTTTTTT. Its translation: CAISERGGQNEKLFF.